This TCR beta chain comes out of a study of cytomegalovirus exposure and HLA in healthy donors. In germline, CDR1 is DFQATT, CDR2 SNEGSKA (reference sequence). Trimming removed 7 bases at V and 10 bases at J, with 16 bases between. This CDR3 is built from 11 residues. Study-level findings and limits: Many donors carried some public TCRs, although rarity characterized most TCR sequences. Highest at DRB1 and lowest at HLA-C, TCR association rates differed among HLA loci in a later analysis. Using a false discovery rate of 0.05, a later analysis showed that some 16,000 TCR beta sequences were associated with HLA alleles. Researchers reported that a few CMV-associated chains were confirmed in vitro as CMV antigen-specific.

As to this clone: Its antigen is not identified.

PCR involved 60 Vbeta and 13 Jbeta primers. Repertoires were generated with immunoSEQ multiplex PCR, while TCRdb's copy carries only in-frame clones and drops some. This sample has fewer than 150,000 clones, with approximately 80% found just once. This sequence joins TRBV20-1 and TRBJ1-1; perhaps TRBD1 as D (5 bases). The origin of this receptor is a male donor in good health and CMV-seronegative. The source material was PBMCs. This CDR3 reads CSVRVTAGAFF. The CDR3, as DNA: TGCAGTGTCAGGGTTACGGCCGGAGCTTTCTTT.